This record covers a single T cell receptor beta chain. This clone has only one observation. Its cognate antigen has yet to be identified. Per-base qualities were not stored, and no clone one base away is much larger. The data originate from a study of T cell responses to AZD1222 COVID-19 vaccine (dated by TCRdb to the early 2020s). With respect to the entire study: TCR sequencing was performed for 230 to 250 trial participants, of whom around 200 were given two doses of AZD1222 and about 25 were given two doses of MenACWY control vaccine. Trial participants were enrolled by age into 18-55, 56-69 and 70-plus year subgroups, with about 150, 27 and 61 TCR-sequenced participants respectively. Overall results and qualifications from the work: Conclusions about previously exposed vaccinees are limited because only five to seven AZD1222 recipients were SARS-CoV-2 seropositive at baseline. Most participants were white British and females outnumbered males, and the authors suggested that clonal diversity may have been underestimated. The whole spike protein was spanned by vaccine-associated CD4 TCRs, and dominant responses were seen in regions 160-218 and 743-854. Because no samples from the day 14 peak response were available, repertoires could be characterized only after the peak T cell response. Reportedly, almost half of the unique spike-specific TCRs recognized epitopes lying outside the regions that are mutated in the B.1.351 and B.1.1.7 variants. The 56-69-year group was small, and its depth increase did not reach significance, likely because of low power. After two AZD1222 doses, both the breadth and the depth of spike-specific TCRs were significantly higher than at day 0 and than in MenACWY recipients.

The CDR3 regions of human TCRbeta chains were analyzed by immunosequencing. The paper's data handling went like this. Repertoire TCRs were matched against a reference library of SARS-CoV-2-specific TCRs generated with the MIRA antigen-specificity platform. Breadth was defined as the fraction of unique TCRs that were SARS-CoV-2-associated, and depth was defined as the fraction of total T cells that were SARS-CoV-2-associated. Using the MIRA data, each spike-specific TCR was mapped to the spike region that the TCR reacts to and placed in a CD4 or CD8 class. Log10-transformed breadth and depth values were compared by one-way ANOVA with Sidak's multiple comparisons tests. Here the immuneACCESS table is served through TCRdb, limited to in-frame sequences with V and J called. Missing clones are a known gap in these copies; in checked studies unresolved V genes cover under half, and the rest lacks a known reason. Clone size and the V and J calls come from that table; the DNA yielded D and trimming. This sample is represented by approximately 200,000 clones; 87% of them were singletons. The top ten clonotypes cover 2.7% of the sample.

The sample's time point label, in plain terms: baseline before first vaccination. The meaning of the sample's treatment or condition label: meningococcal conjugate vaccine given as trial control. The vaccinee samples were drawn from two UK trials, COV001 and COV002, one of which was a single-blind randomized controlled phase 2/3 trial testing AZD1222 (ChAdOx1 nCoV-19) in healthy adults. For TCRbeta chain sequencing, PBMC samples from trial participants were taken at day 0 and at day 28 after the second dose. This receptor was obtained from an adult in good health. Here the sequenced sample was peripheral blood, taken on day 0 of MenACWY control vaccination.

The CDR3 corresponds to CASSPGLARSYEQYF. The DNA sequence reads TGTGCCAGCAGTCCAGGACTAGCGAGATCCTACGAGCAGTACTTC. The chain couples TRBV6-2 or TRBV6-3 to TRBJ2-7, with 9 bases in between that match TRBD2. The CDR3 goes from the cysteine to the phenylalanine over 15 residues. Solely the CDR3 DNA is kept, with 45 bases framed from the first base. CDR1 and CDR2, looked up from the germline V gene, are MNHEY and SVGEGT. Trimming takes 5 bases off V and 1 base off J; junction bases not matched to a gene: 6.